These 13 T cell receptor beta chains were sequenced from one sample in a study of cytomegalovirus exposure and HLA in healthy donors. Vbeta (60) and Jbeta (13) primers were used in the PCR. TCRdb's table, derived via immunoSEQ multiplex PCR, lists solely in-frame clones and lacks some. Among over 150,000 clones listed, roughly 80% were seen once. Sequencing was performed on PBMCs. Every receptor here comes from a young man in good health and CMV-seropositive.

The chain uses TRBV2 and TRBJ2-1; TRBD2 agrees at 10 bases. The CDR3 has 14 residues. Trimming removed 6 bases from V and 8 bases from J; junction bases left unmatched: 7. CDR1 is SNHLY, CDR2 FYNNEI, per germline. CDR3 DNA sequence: TGTGCCAGCAGACCGGGACTAGCGAACGATGAGCAGTTCTTC. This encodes CASRPGLANDEQFF.

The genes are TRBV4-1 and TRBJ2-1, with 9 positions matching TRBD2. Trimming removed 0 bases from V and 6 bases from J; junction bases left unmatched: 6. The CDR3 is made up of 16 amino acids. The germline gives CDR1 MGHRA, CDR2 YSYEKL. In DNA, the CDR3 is TGCGCCAGCAGCCAAGAACCCCAGCGGGGGGTCAATGAGCAGTTCTTC. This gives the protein CASSQEPQRGVNEQFF.

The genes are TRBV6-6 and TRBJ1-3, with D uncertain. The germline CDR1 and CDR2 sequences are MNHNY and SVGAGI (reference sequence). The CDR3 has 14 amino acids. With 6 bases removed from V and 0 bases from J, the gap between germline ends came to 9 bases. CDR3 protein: CASRPRSSGNTIYF. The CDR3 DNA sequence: TGTGCCAGCAGGCCCCGGAGCTCTGGAAACACCATATATTTT.

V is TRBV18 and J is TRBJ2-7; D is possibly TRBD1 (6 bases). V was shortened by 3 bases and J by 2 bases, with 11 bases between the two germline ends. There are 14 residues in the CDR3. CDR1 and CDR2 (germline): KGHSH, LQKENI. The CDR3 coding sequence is TGTGCCAGCTCACCTGGGACATCCGCCTACGAGCAGTACTTC. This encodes CASSPGTSAYEQYF.

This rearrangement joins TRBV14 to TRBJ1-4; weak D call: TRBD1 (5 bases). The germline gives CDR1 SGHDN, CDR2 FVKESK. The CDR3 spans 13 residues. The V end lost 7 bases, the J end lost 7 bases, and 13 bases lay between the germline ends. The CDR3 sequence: CASTGSGGEKLFF. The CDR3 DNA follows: TGTGCCAGCACCGGATCGGGGGGTGAAAAACTGTTTTTT.

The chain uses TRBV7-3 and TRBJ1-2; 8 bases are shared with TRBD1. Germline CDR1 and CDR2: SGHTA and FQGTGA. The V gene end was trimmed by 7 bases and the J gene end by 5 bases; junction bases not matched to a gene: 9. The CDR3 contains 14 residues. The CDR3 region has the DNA TGTGCCAGCAAGGCCTACAGGGGGGATTATGGCTACACCTTC. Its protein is CASKAYRGDYGYTF.

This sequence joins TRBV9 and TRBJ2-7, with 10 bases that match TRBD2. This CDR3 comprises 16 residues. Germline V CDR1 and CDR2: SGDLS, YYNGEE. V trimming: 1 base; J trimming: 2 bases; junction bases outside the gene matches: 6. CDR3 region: CASSVFPGTSAYEQYF. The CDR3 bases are TGTGCCAGCAGCGTATTCCCCGGGACTAGCGCCTACGAGCAGTACTTC.

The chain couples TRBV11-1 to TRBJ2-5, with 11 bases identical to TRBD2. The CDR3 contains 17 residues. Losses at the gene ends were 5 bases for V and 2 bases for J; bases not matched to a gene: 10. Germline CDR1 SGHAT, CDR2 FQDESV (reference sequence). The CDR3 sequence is CASSPVGLAGGQETQYF. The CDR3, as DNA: TGTGCCAGCAGCCCAGTGGGGCTAGCGGGGGGACAAGAGACCCAGTACTTC.

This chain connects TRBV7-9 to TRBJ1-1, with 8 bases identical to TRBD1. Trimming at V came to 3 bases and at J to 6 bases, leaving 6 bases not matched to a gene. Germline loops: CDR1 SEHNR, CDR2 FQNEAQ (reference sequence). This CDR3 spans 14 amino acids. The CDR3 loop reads CASSFGTGGAEAFF. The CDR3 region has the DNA TGTGCCAGCAGCTTTGGTACAGGGGGGGCTGAAGCTTTCTTT.

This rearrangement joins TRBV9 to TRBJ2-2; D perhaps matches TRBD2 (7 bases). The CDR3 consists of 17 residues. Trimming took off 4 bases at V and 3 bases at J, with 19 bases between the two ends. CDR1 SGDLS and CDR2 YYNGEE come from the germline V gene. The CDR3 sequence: CASSPRGGGGYTGELFF. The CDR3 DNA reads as TGTGCCAGCAGCCCCAGAGGGGGGGGAGGATACACCGGGGAGCTGTTTTTT.

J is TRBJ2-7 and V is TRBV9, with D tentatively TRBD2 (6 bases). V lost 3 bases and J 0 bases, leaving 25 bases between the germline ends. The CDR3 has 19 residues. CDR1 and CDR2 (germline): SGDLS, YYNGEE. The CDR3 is CASSGGSRRGEFVSYEQYF. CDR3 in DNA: TGTGCCAGCAGCGGCGGTTCGCGGAGGGGCGAATTCGTCTCCTACGAGCAGTACTTC.

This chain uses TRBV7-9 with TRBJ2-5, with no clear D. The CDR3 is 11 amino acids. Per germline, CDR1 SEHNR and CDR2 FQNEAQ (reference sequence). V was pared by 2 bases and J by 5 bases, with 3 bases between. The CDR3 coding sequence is TGTGCCAGCAGCTTACTGGAGACCCAGTACTTC. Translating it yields CASSLLETQYF.

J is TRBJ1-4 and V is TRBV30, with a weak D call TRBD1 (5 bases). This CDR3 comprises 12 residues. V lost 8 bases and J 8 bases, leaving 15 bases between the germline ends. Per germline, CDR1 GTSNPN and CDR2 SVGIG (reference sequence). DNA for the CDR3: TGTGCCGCCCACACAGGATGGGAAAAACTGTTTTTT. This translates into CAAHTGWEKLFF.